This T cell receptor beta chain was recovered during a study of PD-L1 blockade in urothelial cancer. Study background: Of some 28 patients, twenty-five were males with bladder-origin urothelial cancer. T cell content in blood samples showed a median of 141,255.

Worth noting for this clone: The target antigen is unknown.

Broader study findings: Having blood TCR clonality under the median before treatment predicted better survival. Tumor-associated TCR clones expanded more in blood at 3 weeks in patients with durable benefit.

Germline lookup yields CDR1 GTSNPN and CDR2 SVGIG (reference sequence). Trimming at V came to 4 bases and at J to 4 bases, leaving 2 bases not matched to a gene. The CDR3 is 13 amino acids. Method: immunoSEQ multiplex PCR; TCRdb's copy keeps in-frame clones and lacks some. The sample yields about 83,000 clones, 75% to 90% seen once. This sequence was found in a woman in her seventies with urothelial cancer. This specimen was PBMCs, taken around atezolizumab (anti-PD-L1) treatment. V and J are TRBV30 and TRBJ2-1; 9 positions agree with TRBD1. CDR3 sequence reads: CAWMGQGYNEQFF. CDR3 coding DNA: TGTGCCTGGATGGGACAGGGTTACAATGAGCAGTTCTTC.